Listed below are T cell receptor beta chains from one sample, sequenced in a study of response to subunit inactivated influenza vaccine. TCRdb used MiXCR to reprocess the RT-PCR reads, holding one entry per CDR3 protein. The sample includes 170,000 or so distinct CDR3 sequences, around 10% of them seen just once. The sample in question was CD8+ T cells sorted from PBMCs, obtained 23 to 25 months after vaccination. These TCRs come from a man between 50 and 75 years old who received an inactivated influenza vaccine. Both conserved end residues are part of each CDR3. D genes are given only for firm matches. Clone size appears in some rows only: once, few, many, or a class for an expanded clone.

d_call j_call clone_size v_call cdr3_aa cdr3_nt
- TRBJ1-1 few TRBV5-1 CASSPDGVSGYTEAFF TGCGCCAGCAGCCCCGACGGCGTGTCAGGGTACACTGAAGCTTTCTTT
- TRBJ1-1 few TRBV6-6 CAWGREVTEAFF TGTGCCTGGGGTAGGGAGGTCACTGAAGCTTTCTTT
TRBD2 TRBJ2-7 - TRBV29-1 CSFAPGLADYEQYF TGCAGCTTTGCTCCGGGACTAGCCGACTACGAGCAGTACTTC
TRBD2 TRBJ2-5 few TRBV4-2 CASSPSGTSGGQETQYF TGTGCCAGCAGCCCCTCCGGGACTAGCGGGGGACAAGAGACCCAGTACTTC
TRBD2 TRBJ2-7 - TRBV4-2 CAGSRGLAGGLHEQYF TGTGCCGGCAGCCGGGGACTAGCGGGGGGTTTGCACGAGCAGTACTTC
- TRBJ2-7 - TRBV5-6 CASSSGTASYEQYF TGTGCCAGCAGCTCGGGGACTGCCTCCTACGAGCAGTACTTC
TRBD2 TRBJ2-7 many TRBV20-1 CSARALAGGSYEQYF TGCAGTGCTAGAGCCCTAGCGGGAGGCTCCTACGAGCAGTACTTC
- TRBJ2-5 - TRBV29-1 CSVVEGPETQYF TGCAGCGTTGTTGAGGGCCCAGAGACCCAGTACTTC
TRBD1 TRBJ1-2 - TRBV4-1 CASSRGQGEGNYGYTF TGCGCCAGCAGCCGCGGACAGGGGGAGGGTAACTATGGCTACACCTTC
- TRBJ1-6 few TRBV6-2/TRBV6-3 CASSYGSPLHF TGTGCCAGCAGTTACGGTTCACCCCTCCACTTT
- TRBJ2-7 many TRBV7-9 CASSRGRYEQYF TGTGCCAGCAGCCGGGGTCGCTACGAGCAGTACTTC
TRBD2 TRBJ2-1 few TRBV4-3 CASSRGLAGAISDEQFF TGCGCCAGCAGCCGGGGACTAGCGGGAGCAATTTCCGATGAGCAGTTCTTC
- TRBJ1-5 many TRBV6-2/TRBV6-3 CASSYEGSNQPQHF TGTGCCAGCAGTTACGAGGGAAGCAATCAGCCCCAGCATTTT
- TRBJ2-1 few TRBV12-3/TRBV12-4 CASSLVGGPNNEQFF TGTGCCAGCAGTTTAGTCGGGGGGCCAAACAATGAGCAGTTCTTC
- TRBJ2-2 many TRBV4-3 CASSQEGRGPTGELFF TGCGCCAGCAGCCAAGAGGGCAGGGGACCCACCGGGGAGCTGTTTTTT
TRBD2 TRBJ2-2 - TRBV24-1 CATSDVGLAGGTVNTGELFF TGTGCCACCAGTGATGTGGGACTAGCGGGGGGTACAGTGAACACCGGGGAGCTGTTTTTT
TRBD1 TRBJ2-3 - TRBV7-9 CASSLGQGHFTDTQYF TGTGCCAGCAGCTTAGGACAGGGGCACTTCACAGATACGCAGTATTTT
TRBD2 TRBJ2-1 few TRBV28 CASSGGLASSVPYNEQFF TGTGCCAGCAGTGGGGGACTAGCGTCCTCGGTCCCCTACAATGAGCAGTTCTTC
TRBD1 TRBJ1-5 - TRBV4-2 CASSRRGTGIQPQHF TGTGCCAGCAGCCGTCGAGGGACAGGGATACAGCCCCAGCATTTT
- TRBJ2-7 - TRBV6-5 CASSYRGGSHPYEQYF TGTGCCAGCAGTTATAGGGGGGGCTCCCATCCCTACGAGCAGTACTTC
- TRBJ1-1 many TRBV6-1 CASRDTGNTEAFF TGTGCCAGCAGAGATACTGGGAACACTGAAGCTTTCTTT
TRBD2 TRBJ2-7 few TRBV6-2/TRBV6-3 CASGTSYEQYF TGTGCCAGCGGGACTAGTTACGAGCAGTACTTC
- TRBJ1-2 few TRBV9 CASSLAVTGNYGYTF TGTGCCAGCAGCCTAGCAGTAACGGGGAACTATGGCTACACCTTC
TRBD2 TRBJ2-2 few TRBV11-2 CASSASGTSGIGELFF TGTGCCAGCAGCGCGTCCGGGACTAGCGGGATCGGGGAGCTGTTTTTT
- TRBJ2-5 - TRBV28 CASSLGQLWSQETQYF TGTGCCAGCAGTTTAGGACAGCTTTGGTCTCAAGAGACCCAGTACTTC
- TRBJ2-2 many TRBV7-8 CASSSGTMNTGELFF TGTGCCAGCAGCTCAGGGACGATGAACACCGGGGAGCTGTTTTTT
- TRBJ2-7 few TRBV2 CASSAYFTYEQYF TGTGCCAGCAGTGCCTATTTCACCTACGAGCAGTACTTC
- TRBJ2-7 - TRBV11-2 CASSDRGAISYEQYF TGTGCCAGCAGCGATAGGGGGGCCATCTCCTACGAGCAGTACTTC
TRBD2 TRBJ2-2 - TRBV2 CASSGTSGRAYTGELFF TGTGCCAGCAGTGGGACTAGCGGGAGGGCATACACCGGGGAGCTGTTTTTT
- TRBJ2-3 - TRBV11-2 CASNLVAGTLSFTDTQYF TGTGCCAGCAACTTAGTGGCAGGGACCCTTTCCTTCACAGATACGCAGTATTTT
- TRBJ2-7 - TRBV10-3 CAISEPENRGEQYF TGTGCCATCAGTGAGCCGGAAAATAGGGGCGAGCAGTACTTC
- TRBJ1-3 - TRBV4-3 CASSQGSGVGGNTIYF TGCGCCAGCAGCCAAGGGTCGGGGGTAGGTGGAAACACCATATATTTT
- TRBJ2-6 - TRBV11-1 CASSSAILWRPGANVLTF TGTGCCAGCAGCTCTGCAATCCTCTGGCGGCCTGGGGCCAACGTCCTGACTTTC
- TRBJ2-7 - TRBV5-1 CASSLGGAFSSYEQYF TGCGCCAGCAGCTTGGGTGGGGCATTTAGCTCCTACGAGCAGTACTTC
- TRBJ1-1 - TRBV27 CASSFSGTLTEAFF TGTGCCAGCAGTTTCTCCGGGACTCTCACTGAAGCTTTCTTT
- TRBJ1-1 few TRBV2 CASSRKMTQNTEAFF TGTGCCAGCAGTCGTAAGATGACACAAAACACTGAAGCTTTCTTT
- TRBJ2-3 many TRBV4-1 CASSQDQGGGGFEQYF TGCGCCAGCAGCCAAGATCAGGGAGGGGGGGGCTTTGAGCAGTATTTT
TRBD1 TRBJ2-1 few TRBV15 CATSRDLNTGGEQFF TGTGCCACCAGCAGAGACTTAAACACAGGGGGCGAACAGTTCTTC
- TRBJ1-4 - TRBV6-5 CASSYLETGKLFF TGTGCCAGCAGTTACTTAGAGACAGGAAAACTGTTTTTT
- TRBJ2-5 - TRBV5-1 CASSSGRGPETQYF TGCGCCAGCAGCTCAGGGAGGGGGCCAGAGACCCAGTACTTC
- TRBJ1-5 - TRBV4-3 CASSVGWEVGNQPQHF TGCGCCAGCAGCGTCGGGTGGGAGGTCGGCAATCAGCCCCAGCATTTT
- TRBJ1-1 many TRBV4-3 CASSQALPQSINTEAFF TGCGCCAGCAGCCAAGCTCTCCCCCAAAGCATCAACACTGAAGCTTTCTTT
- TRBJ2-1 many TRBV27 CASSLLGRDEIPNEQFF TGTGCCAGCAGTTTACTCGGCAGGGATGAAATCCCAAATGAGCAGTTCTTC
TRBD2 TRBJ2-7 few TRBV4-2 CASSPGLAGDEQYF TGTGCCAGCAGCCCGGGACTAGCGGGCGACGAGCAGTACTTC
TRBD1 TRBJ2-7 many TRBV5-1 CASSLALAGGTYEQYF TGCGCCAGCAGCTTGGCCCTGGCAGGGGGCACCTACGAGCAGTACTTC
- TRBJ1-2 - TRBV28 CASSLGPDARRGYTF TGTGCCAGCAGCCTCGGGCCGGACGCAAGGCGTGGCTACACCTTC
TRBD2 TRBJ2-7 many TRBV12-3/TRBV12-4 CASSLGTRAYEQYF TGTGCCAGCAGTTTGGGGACTAGGGCCTACGAGCAGTACTTC
- TRBJ2-7 medium-sized TRBV5-1 CASSNPRGSYEQYF TGCGCCAGCAGCAACCCCCGGGGCTCCTACGAGCAGTACTTC